Below, 22 T cell receptor beta chains from the same sample are listed, as sequenced in a study of blood T cell repertoires in COVID-19. Assay: immunoSEQ multiplex PCR; the TCRdb copy retains only in-frame clones and omits some. This table has 250,000 to 350,000 clones, approximately 90% appearing once. Sequencing used PBMCs or T cells enriched from blood (not recorded which). Every receptor here comes from a middle-aged woman who had recovered from COVID-19.

This clone was detected once. The J gene is TRBJ1-2, the V gene TRBV28, with 9 nucleotides matching TRBD1. V lost 6 bases and J lost 8; bases outside the gene matches: 16. The germline V gene encodes CDR1 MDHEN and CDR2 SYDVKM. The CDR3 is made up of 16 amino acids. CDR3: CASRTGQGPWGEGYTF. The CDR3 DNA follows: TGTGCCAGCAGAACGGGACAGGGCCCATGGGGGGAGGGCTACACCTTC.

This clone occurred once. J is TRBJ2-7 and V is TRBV6-5, with 14 bases matching TRBD2. Trimming removed 5 bases from V and 7 bases from J; junction bases left unmatched: 4. Germline V gene data show CDR1 as MNHEY and CDR2 as SVGAGI. The CDR3 is 14 residues long. The CDR3 DNA reads as TGTGCCAGCAGTCCGGGACTAGCGGGAGTAGAGCAGTACTTC. Amino acid sequence: CASSPGLAGVEQYF.

J is TRBJ2-3 and V is TRBV11-2; possibly TRBD2 for D (5 bases). CDR1 is SGHAT and CDR2 is FQNNGV in the germline V gene. This CDR3 spans 16 amino acids. The germline V and J ends were trimmed by 1 base and 0 bases, with 11 bases remaining between them. The CDR3, as DNA: TGTGCCAGCAGCTTAGTAGGACGGGGAAGCACAGATACGCAGTATTTT. It is translated as CASSLVGRGSTDTQYF.

V and J are TRBV7-3 and TRBJ2-5, with TRBD2 identical over 10 bases. Germline V gene lookup returns CDR1 SGHTA and CDR2 FQGTGA. V gave up 5 bases and J gave up 4 bases; unmatched junction bases: 10. The CDR3 runs to 16 residues. This chain's CDR3 is CASSPQREGQRETQYF. The CDR3 nucleotides read TGTGCCAGCAGCCCCCAGCGGGAGGGCCAAAGAGAGACCCAGTACTTC.

The J gene is TRBJ1-2, the V gene TRBV5-1; 7 bases map to TRBD1. V was pared by 1 base and J by 7 bases, with 7 bases of the junction left unmatched. The CDR3 length is 14 residues. Germline CDR1 and CDR2: SGHRS and YFSETQ. The CDR3 nucleotides are TGCGCCAGCAGCTTGTACTCCGGGGACAGTGGCTACACCTTC. It codes for CASSLYSGDSGYTF.

Remarks on this clone: A much larger clone differs from this one at a single base, so this may be a read error. J is TRBJ2-7 and V is TRBV7-9, with a possible D match to TRBD1 (5 bases). This CDR3 comprises 12 residues. The V and J ends lost 3 bases and 3 bases respectively, with 6 bases between them. The germline V gene encodes CDR1 SEHNR and CDR2 FQNEAQ (reference sequence). CDR3 DNA sequence: TGTGCCAGCAGCTTCACAGGCTACGAGCAGTACTTC. This translates into CASSFTGYEQYF.

The rearrangement joins TRBV5-1 to TRBJ1-4; D might be TRBD1 (5 bases). CDR1 is SGHRS, CDR2 YFSETQ, per germline. V lost 4 bases, J lost 2 bases, and 9 bases lay in between. The CDR3 loop spans 14 amino acids. CDR3 amino acids: CASSLTATNEKLFF. The DNA for the CDR3 is TGCGCCAGCAGCCTGACAGCCACTAATGAAAAACTGTTTTTT.

The rearrangement links TRBV28 to TRBJ1-3, with unresolved D. V lost 3 bases and J lost 3, with 18 bases in between. The germline V gene has CDR1 MDHEN and CDR2 SYDVKM. CDR3 length: 17 residues. The CDR3 DNA reads as TGTGCCAGCAGTTTCCCCTCGGGTCGGTTAGATGGAAACACCATATATTTT. Its translation: CASSFPSGRLDGNTIYF.

The rearrangement joins TRBV2 to TRBJ1-2; TRBD1 matches at 10 bases. CDR3 size: 15 residues. With V trimmed by 5 bases and J by 7 bases, 10 bases remained unmatched. Looked up from germline, CDR1 is SNHLY and CDR2 is FYNNEI. The CDR3 spells CASSPTRTGGSGYTF. The CDR3 DNA reads TGTGCCAGCAGTCCGACCAGGACAGGGGGTAGTGGCTACACCTTC.

This chain connects TRBV7-2 to TRBJ2-5; TRBD2 might be the D (6 bases). V was cut by 5 bases and J by 5 bases, with 18 bases left in between. CDR3 size: 15 residues. CDR1 SGHTA and CDR2 FQGNSA come from the germline V gene. As DNA, the CDR3 is TGTGCCAGCAGCCTTCAGCGGGTGGGGACGGAGACCCAGTACTTC. Protein product: CASSLQRVGTETQYF.

The sample holds many counts of this clone. The chain couples TRBV7-9 to TRBJ1-6; no reliable D call. Germline-derived CDR1 and CDR2 are SEHNR and FQNEAQ (reference sequence). This CDR3 spans 14 amino acids. V lost 1 base and J 13 bases, leaving 14 bases between the germline ends. In DNA, the CDR3 is TGTGCCAGCAGCTTAGGAGAAGGGAGAGGGCCCCTCCACTTT. It yields the protein CASSLGEGRGPLHF.

The rearrangement uses TRBV7-5 and TRBJ2-1; the table's D call, TRBD2, has no DNA check behind it. TRBV7-5 is a known pseudogene. CDR3 length: 16 amino acids. CDR3 region: CARTGTSGTCYNEQFF. CDR3 bases: TGTGCCAGGACCGGGACTAGCGGCACCTGTTACAATGAGCAGTTCTTC.

This clone came up a few times. V and J are TRBV7-9 and TRBJ1-2, with D maybe TRBD1 (6 bases). CDR3 length: 13 residues. In germline, CDR1 is SEHNR, CDR2 FQNEAQ (reference sequence). Deletions cut 5 bases from V and 1 base from J, with 8 bases between. The CDR3 here is CASSPGVNYGYTF. CDR3 DNA sequence: TGTGCCAGCAGCCCAGGGGTTAACTATGGCTACACCTTC.

The gene calls are TRBV7-9 and TRBJ2-1; 8 bases align to TRBD2. The junction had 7 bases not matched to a gene; V was cut back by 5 bases and J by 7 bases. Per the germline V gene, CDR1 is SEHNR and CDR2 is FQNEAQ (reference sequence). This CDR3 has 14 amino acids. This chain's CDR3 is CASSRIAGMNEQFF. CDR3 coding DNA: TGTGCCAGCAGCCGTATAGCGGGAATGAATGAGCAGTTCTTC.

A few counts support this clone. V usage is TRBV27 and J usage is TRBJ1-6; 9 bases are a match to TRBD1. The junction had 6 bases not matched to a gene; V was cut back by 5 bases and J by 4 bases. The CDR3 totals 16 residues. Germline V gene lookup returns CDR1 MNHEY and CDR2 SMNVEV (reference sequence). The CDR3 sequence is CASSPGTGRYNSPLHF. Written as DNA, the CDR3 is TGTGCCAGCAGTCCAGGGACAGGGAGGTATAATTCACCCCTCCACTTT.

The chain combines TRBV28 with TRBJ2-2; 7 bases are a match to TRBD1. This CDR3 region has 17 residues. Germline V gives CDR1 MDHEN, CDR2 SYDVKM. Trimming cost V 5 bases and J 6 bases; bases outside gene matches: 15. Here the CDR3 reads CASSRTGAIGSAGELFF. CDR3 coding DNA: TGTGCCAGCAGTAGAACAGGGGCTATCGGGTCAGCCGGGGAGCTGTTTTTT. Drawing the rest from reference TRBV28 and TRBJ2-2, the complete variable domain is DVKVTQSSRYLVKRTGEKVFLECVQDMDHENMFWYRQDPGLGLRLIYFSYDVKMKEKGDIPEGYSVSREKKERFSLILESASTNQTSMYLCASSRTGAIGSAGELFFGEGSRLTVL.

The V gene is TRBV15, the J gene TRBJ2-1, with 10 bases identical to TRBD1. CDR3 size: 15 residues. The germline V gene encodes CDR1 LNHNV and CDR2 YYDKDF (reference sequence). The junction had 2 bases not matched to a gene; V was cut back by 0 bases and J by 6 bases. The CDR3 is CATSRDRDRGNEQFF. CDR3 bases: TGTGCCACCAGCAGAGATCGGGACAGGGGCAATGAGCAGTTCTTC. The full variable domain, its missing parts supplied by reference TRBV15 and TRBJ2-1, is DAMVIQNPRYQVTQFGKPVTLSCSQTLNHNVMYWYQQKSSQAPKLLFHYYDKDFNNEADTPDNFQSRRPNTSFCFLDIRSPGLGDTAMYLCATSRDRDRGNEQFFGPGTRLTVL.

The rearrangement uses TRBV12-3 or TRBV12-4 and TRBJ2-2, with D possibly being TRBD2 (6 bases). The CDR3 totals 13 residues. Trimming took off 2 bases at V and 7 bases at J, with 8 bases between the two ends. CDR3 nucleotides: TGTGCCAGCAGTTTAAGGGGAGGCGGGGAGCTGTTTTTT. Translating it yields CASSLRGGGELFF.

The genes are TRBV3-1 (or the pseudogene TRBV3-2) and TRBJ2-2; D is perhaps TRBD1 (5 bases). V shed 1 base and J shed 1 base, with 10 bases lying between them. Looked up from germline, CDR1 is LGHDT and CDR2 is YNNKEL (reference sequence). This CDR3 contains 16 residues. The CDR3 is CASSQAQVLNTGELFF. Written as DNA, the CDR3 is TGTGCCAGCAGCCAAGCACAGGTGTTGAACACCGGGGAGCTGTTTTTT.

Comment on this clone: Other DNA sequences in this sample translate to the same CDR3. This chain uses TRBV18 with TRBJ1-5, with 9 positions matching TRBD1. Germline V gives CDR1 KGHSH, CDR2 LQKENI. The CDR3 totals 14 residues. Trimming cost V 6 bases and J 5 bases; bases outside gene matches: 5. CDR3 sequence (DNA): TGTGCCAGCTCCCCGACAGGGGGTGATCAGCCCCAGCATTTT. This sequence encodes CASSPTGGDQPQHF. The full variable domain, in which reference TRBV18 and TRBJ1-5 provide the parts outside the CDR3, is NAGVMQNPRHLVRRRGQEARLRCSPMKGHSHVYWYRQLPEEGLKFMVYLQKENIIDESGMPKERFSAEFPKEGPSILRIQQVVRGDSAAYFCASSPTGGDQPQHFGDGTRLSIL.

CDR3 loop: CASRQYRETQYF. In nucleotides, the CDR3 is TGTGCCAGCAGACAGTACCGGGAGACCCAGTACTTC. This chain connects TRBV2 to TRBJ2-5; D remains ambiguous. With 6 bases removed from V and 5 bases from J, the gap between germline ends came to 10 bases. Germline V gene lookup returns CDR1 SNHLY and CDR2 FYNNEI. The CDR3 sequence is 12 residues long.

In the case of this clone: One end of the junction fails to match germline, which may point to a read error. The chain uses TRBV19 and TRBJ2-2; 8 positions agree with TRBD2. Germline V gene sequence: CDR1 LNHDA, CDR2 SQIVND (reference sequence). CDR3 length equals 14 residues. CDR3 in amino acids: CASSIGLSAGGLFF. The CDR3 region has the DNA TGTGCCAGTAGTATTGGACTGAGCGCGGGGGGGCTGTTTTTT.